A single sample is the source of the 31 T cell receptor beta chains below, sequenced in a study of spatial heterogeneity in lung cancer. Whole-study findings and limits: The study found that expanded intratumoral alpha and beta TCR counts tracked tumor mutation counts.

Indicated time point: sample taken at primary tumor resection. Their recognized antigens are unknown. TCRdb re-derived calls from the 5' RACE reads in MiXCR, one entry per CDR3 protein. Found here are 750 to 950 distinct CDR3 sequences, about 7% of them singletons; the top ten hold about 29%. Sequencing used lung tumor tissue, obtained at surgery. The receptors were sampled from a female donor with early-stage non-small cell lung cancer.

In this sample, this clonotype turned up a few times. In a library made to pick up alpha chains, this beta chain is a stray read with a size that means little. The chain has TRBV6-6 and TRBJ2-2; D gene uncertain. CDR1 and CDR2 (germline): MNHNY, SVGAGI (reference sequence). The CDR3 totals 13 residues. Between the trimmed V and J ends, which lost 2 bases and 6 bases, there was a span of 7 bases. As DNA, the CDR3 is TGTGCCAGCAGTTACGGTTCTGCCGGGGAGCTGTTTTTT. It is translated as CASSYGSAGELFF.

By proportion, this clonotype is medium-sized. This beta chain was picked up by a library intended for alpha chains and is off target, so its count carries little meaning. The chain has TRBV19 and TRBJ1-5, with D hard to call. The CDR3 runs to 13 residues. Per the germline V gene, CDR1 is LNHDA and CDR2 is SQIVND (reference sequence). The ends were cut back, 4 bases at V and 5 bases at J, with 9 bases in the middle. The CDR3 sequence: CASSRGRDQPQHF. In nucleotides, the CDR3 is TGTGCCAGTAGTAGGGGTAGGGATCAGCCCCAGCATTTT.

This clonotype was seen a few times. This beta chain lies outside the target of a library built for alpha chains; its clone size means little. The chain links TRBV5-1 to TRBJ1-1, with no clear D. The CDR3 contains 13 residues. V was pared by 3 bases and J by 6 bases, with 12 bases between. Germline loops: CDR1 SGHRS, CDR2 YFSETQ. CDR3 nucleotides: TGCGCCAGCAGCTGGGCAGGTGTCTCTGAAGCTTTCTTT. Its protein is CASSWAGVSEAFF.

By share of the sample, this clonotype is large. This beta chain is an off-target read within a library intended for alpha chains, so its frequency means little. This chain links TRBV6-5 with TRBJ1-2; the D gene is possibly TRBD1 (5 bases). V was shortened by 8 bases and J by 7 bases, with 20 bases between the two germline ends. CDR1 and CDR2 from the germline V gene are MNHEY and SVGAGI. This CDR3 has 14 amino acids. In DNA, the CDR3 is TGTGCCAGCGGTCAGGGACCCGTCCGTTTTGGCTACACCTTC. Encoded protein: CASGQGPVRFGYTF.

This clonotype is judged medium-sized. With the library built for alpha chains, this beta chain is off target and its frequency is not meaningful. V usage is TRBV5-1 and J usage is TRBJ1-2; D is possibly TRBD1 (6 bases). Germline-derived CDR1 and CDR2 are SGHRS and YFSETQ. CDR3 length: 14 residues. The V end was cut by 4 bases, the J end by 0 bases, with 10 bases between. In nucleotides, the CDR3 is TGCGCCAGCAGCGGGGGACACCCTAACTATGGCTACACCTTC. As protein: CASSGGHPNYGYTF.

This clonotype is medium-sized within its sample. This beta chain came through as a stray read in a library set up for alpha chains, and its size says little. CDR3 bases: TGTGCCAGCAGCTCAAGCGGGGAGCTCTACAATGAGCAGTTCTTC. Translation: CASSSSGELYNEQFF. The gene calls are TRBV7-9 and TRBJ2-1; TRBD2 agrees at 7 bases. V was clipped by 4 bases and J by 3 bases; unmatched bases: 6. The CDR3 is 15 amino acids. Germline values: CDR1 SEHNR, CDR2 FQNEAQ (reference sequence).

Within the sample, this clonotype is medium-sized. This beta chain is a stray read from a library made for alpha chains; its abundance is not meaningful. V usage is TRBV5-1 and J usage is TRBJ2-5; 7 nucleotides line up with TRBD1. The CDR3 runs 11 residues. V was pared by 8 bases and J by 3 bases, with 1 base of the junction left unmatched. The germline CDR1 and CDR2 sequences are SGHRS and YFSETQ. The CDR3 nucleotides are TGCGCCAGTACAGGGGAAGAGACCCAGTACTTC. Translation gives CASTGEETQYF.

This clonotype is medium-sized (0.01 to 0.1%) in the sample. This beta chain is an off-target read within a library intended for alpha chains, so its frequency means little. CDR3 coding DNA: TGTGCCAGCAGTTATGATGTATACGAGCAGTATTTT. The encoded protein is CASSYDVYEQYF. The chain links TRBV6-6 to TRBJ2-3; D is unclear. Germline V CDR1 and CDR2: MNHNY, SVGAGI (reference sequence). Trimming shortened V by 3 bases and J by 11 bases, and 12 bases separated the two germline ends. The CDR3 loop spans 12 amino acids.

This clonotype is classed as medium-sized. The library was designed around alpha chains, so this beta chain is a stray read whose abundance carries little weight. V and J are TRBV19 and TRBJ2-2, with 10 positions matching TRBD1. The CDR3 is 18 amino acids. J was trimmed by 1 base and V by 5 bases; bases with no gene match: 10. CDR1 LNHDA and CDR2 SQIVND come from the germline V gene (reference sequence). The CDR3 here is CASSVRGTGVMNTGELFF. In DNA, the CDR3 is TGTGCCAGTAGTGTACGAGGGACAGGGGTCATGAACACCGGGGAGCTGTTTTTT. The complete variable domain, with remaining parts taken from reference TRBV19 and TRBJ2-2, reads DGGITQSPKYLFRKEGQNVTLSCEQNLNHDAMYWYRQDPGQGLRLIYYSQIVNDFQKGDIAEGYSVSREKKESFPLTVTSAQKNPTAFYLCASSVRGTGVMNTGELFFGEGSRLTVL.

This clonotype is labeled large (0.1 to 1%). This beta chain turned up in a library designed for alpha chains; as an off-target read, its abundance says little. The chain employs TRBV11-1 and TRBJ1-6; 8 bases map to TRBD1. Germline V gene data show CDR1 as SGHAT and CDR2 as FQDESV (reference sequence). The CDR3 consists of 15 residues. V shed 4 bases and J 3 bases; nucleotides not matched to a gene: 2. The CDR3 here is CASSSGTGYNSPLHF. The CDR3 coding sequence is TGTGCCAGCAGCTCCGGGACAGGCTATAATTCACCCCTCCACTTT. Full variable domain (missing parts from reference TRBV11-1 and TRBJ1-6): EAEVAQSPRYKITEKSQAVAFWCDPISGHATLYWYRQILGQGPELLVQFQDESVVDDSQLPKDRFSAERLKGVDSTLKIQPAELGDSAMYLCASSSGTGYNSPLHFGNGTRLTVT.

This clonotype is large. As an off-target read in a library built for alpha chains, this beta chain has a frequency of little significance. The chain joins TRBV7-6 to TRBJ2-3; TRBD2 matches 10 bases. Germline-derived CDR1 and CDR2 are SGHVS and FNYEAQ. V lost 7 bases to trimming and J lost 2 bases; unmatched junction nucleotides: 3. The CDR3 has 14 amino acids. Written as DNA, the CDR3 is TGTGCCAGCAAACTAGCGGGAACCACAGATACGCAGTATTTT. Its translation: CASKLAGTTDTQYF. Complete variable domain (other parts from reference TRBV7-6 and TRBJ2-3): GAGVSQSPRYKVTKRGQDVALRCDPISGHVSLYWYRQALGQGPEFLTYFNYEAQQDKSGLPNDRFSAERPEGSISTLTIQRTEQRDSAMYRCASKLAGTTDTQYFGPGTRLTVL.

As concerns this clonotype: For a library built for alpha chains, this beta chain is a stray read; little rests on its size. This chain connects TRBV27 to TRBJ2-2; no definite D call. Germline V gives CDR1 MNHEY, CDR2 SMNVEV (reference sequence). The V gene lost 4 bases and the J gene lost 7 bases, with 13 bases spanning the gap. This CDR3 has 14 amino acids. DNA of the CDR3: TGTGCCAGCAGTTCTATCCACTCAGGCGGGGAGCTGTTTTTT. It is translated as CASSSIHSGGELFF.

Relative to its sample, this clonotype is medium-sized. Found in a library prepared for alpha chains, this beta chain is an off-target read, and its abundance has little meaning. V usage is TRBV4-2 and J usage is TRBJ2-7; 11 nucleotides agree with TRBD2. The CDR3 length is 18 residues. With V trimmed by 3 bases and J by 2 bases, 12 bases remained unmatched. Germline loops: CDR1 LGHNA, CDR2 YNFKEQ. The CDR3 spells CASSQGSDGTSGTYEQYF. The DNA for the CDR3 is TGTGCCAGCAGCCAGGGATCAGACGGGACTAGCGGAACCTACGAGCAGTACTTC.

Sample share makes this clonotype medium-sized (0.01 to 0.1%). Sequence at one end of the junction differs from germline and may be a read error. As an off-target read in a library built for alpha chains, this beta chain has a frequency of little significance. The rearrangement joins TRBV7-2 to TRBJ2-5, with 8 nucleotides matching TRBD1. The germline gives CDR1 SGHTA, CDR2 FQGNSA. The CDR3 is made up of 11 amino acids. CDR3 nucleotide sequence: TGTGCCAGCAGCTCCTACAGGGGGGCGGGCTTC. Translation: CASSSYRGAGF. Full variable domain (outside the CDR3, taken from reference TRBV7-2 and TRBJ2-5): GAGVSQSPSNKVTEKGKDVELRCDPISGHTALYWYRQSLGQGLEFLIYFQGNSAPDKSGLPSDRFSAERTGGSVSTLTIQRTQQEDSAVYLCASSSYRGAGFGPGTRLLVL.

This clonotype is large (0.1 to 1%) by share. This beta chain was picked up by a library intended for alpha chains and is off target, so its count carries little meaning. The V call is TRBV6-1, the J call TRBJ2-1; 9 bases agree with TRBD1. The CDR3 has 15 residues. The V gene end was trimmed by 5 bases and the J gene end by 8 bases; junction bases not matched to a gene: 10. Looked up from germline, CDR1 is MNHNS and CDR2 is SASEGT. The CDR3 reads CASSPHWTGVYEQFF. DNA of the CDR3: TGTGCCAGCAGTCCACATTGGACAGGGGTATATGAGCAGTTCTTC.

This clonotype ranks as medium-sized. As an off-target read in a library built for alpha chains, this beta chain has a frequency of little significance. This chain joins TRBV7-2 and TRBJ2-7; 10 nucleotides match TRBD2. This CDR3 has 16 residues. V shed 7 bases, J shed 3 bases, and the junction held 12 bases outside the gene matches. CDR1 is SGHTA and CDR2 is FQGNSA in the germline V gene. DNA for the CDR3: TGTGCCAGCACCTGGACTAGCGGCCACCAGGTCTACGAGCAGTACTTC. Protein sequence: CASTWTSGHQVYEQYF.

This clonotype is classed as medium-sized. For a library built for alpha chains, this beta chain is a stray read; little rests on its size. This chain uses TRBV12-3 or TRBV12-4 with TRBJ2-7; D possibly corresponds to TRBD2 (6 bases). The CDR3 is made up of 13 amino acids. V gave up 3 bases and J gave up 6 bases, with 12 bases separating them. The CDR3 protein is CASSFGGSGEQYF. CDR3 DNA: TGTGCCAGCAGTTTCGGGGGATCGGGCGAGCAGTACTTC.

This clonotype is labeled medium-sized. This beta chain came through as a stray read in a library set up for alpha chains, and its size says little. The CDR3 sequence is CASSYSMGKGYEQYF. CDR3 nucleotide sequence: TGTGCCAGCAGTTACTCGATGGGAAAAGGATACGAGCAGTACTTC. The V gene is TRBV6-5, the J gene TRBJ2-7; D is unclear. V lost 0 bases, J lost 4 bases, and 13 bases lay in between. CDR3 length: 15 amino acids. Germline loops: CDR1 MNHEY, CDR2 SVGAGI.

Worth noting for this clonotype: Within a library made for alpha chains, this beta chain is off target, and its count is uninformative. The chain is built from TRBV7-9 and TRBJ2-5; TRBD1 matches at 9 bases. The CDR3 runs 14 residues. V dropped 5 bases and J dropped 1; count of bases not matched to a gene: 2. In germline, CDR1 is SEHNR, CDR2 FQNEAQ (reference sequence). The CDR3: CASSAGQGQETQYF. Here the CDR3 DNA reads TGTGCCAGCAGCGCGGGACAGGGCCAAGAGACCCAGTACTTC.

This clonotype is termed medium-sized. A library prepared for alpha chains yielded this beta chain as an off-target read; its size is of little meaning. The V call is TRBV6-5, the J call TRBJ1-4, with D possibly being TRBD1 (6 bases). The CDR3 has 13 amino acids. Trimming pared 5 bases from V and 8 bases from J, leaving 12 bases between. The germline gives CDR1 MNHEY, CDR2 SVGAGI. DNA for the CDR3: TGTGCCAGCAGTACACTAGGGGGGGAAAAACTGTTTTTT. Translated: CASSTLGGEKLFF.

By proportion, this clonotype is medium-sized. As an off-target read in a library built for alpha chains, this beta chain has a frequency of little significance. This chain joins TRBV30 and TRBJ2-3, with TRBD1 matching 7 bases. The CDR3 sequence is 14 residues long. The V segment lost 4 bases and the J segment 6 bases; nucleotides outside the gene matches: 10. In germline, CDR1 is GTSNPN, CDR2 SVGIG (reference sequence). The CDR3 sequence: CAWTGAGGSDTQYF. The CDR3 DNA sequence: TGTGCCTGGACTGGGGCAGGGGGTTCGGATACGCAGTATTTT.

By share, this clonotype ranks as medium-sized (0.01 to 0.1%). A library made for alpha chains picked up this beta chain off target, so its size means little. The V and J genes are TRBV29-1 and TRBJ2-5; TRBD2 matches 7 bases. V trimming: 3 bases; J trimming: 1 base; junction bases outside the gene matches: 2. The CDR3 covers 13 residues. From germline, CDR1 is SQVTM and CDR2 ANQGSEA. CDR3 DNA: TGCAGCGTTGAGGGGGGGAGCCAAGAGACCCAGTACTTC. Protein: CSVEGGSQETQYF.

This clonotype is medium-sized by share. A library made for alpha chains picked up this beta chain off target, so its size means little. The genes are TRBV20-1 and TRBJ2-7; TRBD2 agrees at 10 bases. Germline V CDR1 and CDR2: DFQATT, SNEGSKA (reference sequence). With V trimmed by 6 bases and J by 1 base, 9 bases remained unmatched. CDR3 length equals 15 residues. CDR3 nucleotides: TGCAGTGCCAAACCTAGCGGGAGCGGATCCTACGAGCAGTACTTC. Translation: CSAKPSGSGSYEQYF.

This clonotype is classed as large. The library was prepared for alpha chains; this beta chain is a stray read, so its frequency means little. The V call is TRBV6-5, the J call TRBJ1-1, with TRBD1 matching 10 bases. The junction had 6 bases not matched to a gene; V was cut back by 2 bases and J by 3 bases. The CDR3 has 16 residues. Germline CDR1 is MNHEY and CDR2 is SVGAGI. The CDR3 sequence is CASSYRDRGWYTEAFF. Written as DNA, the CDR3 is TGTGCCAGCAGTTACAGGGACAGGGGATGGTACACTGAAGCTTTCTTT.

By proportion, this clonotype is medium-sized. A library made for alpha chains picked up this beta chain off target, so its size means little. CDR3 sequence: CASSQPGQGRSYEQYF. The CDR3 nucleotides are TGTGCCAGCAGCCAACCAGGCCAGGGCCGTTCCTACGAGCAGTACTTC. The rearrangement uses TRBV14 and TRBJ2-7; tentative D call: TRBD1 (5 bases). This CDR3 spans 16 amino acids. V gave up 2 bases and J gave up 1 base, with 15 bases separating them. Germline assignment: CDR1 SGHDN and CDR2 FVKESK.

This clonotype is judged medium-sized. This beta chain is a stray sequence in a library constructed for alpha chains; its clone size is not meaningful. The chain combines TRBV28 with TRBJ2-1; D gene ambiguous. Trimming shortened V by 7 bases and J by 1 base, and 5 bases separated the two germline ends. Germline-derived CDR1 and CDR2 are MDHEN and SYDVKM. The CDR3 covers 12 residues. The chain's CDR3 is CASMESYNEQFF. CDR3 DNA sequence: TGTGCCAGCATGGAGTCCTACAATGAGCAGTTCTTC.

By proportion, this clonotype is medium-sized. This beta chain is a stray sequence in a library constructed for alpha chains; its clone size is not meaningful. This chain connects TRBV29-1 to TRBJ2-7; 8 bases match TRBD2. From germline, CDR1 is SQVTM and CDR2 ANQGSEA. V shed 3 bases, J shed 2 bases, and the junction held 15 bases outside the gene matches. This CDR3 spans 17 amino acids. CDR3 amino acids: CSVDRPQGAGEAYEQYF. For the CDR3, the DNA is TGCAGCGTTGATCGACCACAAGGAGCGGGGGAAGCCTACGAGCAGTACTTC.

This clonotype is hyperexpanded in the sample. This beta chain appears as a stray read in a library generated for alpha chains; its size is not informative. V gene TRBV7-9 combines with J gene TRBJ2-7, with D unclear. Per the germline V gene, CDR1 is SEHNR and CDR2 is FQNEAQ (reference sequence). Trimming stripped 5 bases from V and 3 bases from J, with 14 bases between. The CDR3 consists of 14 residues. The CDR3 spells CASSPFPAGYEQYF. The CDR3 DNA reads TGTGCCAGCAGCCCATTTCCGGCTGGCTACGAGCAGTACTTC.

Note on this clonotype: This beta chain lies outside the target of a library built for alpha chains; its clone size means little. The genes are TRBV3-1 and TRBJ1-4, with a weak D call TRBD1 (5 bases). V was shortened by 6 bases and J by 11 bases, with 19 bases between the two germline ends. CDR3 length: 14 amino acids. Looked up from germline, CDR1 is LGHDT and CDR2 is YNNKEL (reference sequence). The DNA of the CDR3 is TGTGCCAGCAGTAACCGGGACGGTCTGTACAAACTGTTTTTT. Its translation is CASSNRDGLYKLFF.

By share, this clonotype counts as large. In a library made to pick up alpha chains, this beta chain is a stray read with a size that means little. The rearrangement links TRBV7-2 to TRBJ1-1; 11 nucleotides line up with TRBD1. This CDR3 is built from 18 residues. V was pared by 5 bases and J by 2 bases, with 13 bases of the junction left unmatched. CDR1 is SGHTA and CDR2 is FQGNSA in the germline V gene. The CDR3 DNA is TGTGCCAGCAGCACCTGGACAGGGGGCTTGGACAGAAACACTGAAGCTTTCTTT. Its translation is CASSTWTGGLDRNTEAFF. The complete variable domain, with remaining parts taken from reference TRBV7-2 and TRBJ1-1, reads GAGVSQSPSNKVTEKGKDVELRCDPISGHTALYWYRQSLGQGLEFLIYFQGNSAPDKSGLPSDRFSAERTGGSVSTLTIQRTQQEDSAVYLCASSTWTGGLDRNTEAFFGQGTRLTVV.

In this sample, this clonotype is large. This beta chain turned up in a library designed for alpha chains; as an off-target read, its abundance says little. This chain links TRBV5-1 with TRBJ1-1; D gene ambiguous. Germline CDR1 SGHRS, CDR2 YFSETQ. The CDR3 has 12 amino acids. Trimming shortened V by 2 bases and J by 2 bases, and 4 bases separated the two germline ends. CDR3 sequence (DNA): TGCGCCAGCAGCTTAACAAACACTGAAGCTTTCTTT. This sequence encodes CASSLTNTEAFF.